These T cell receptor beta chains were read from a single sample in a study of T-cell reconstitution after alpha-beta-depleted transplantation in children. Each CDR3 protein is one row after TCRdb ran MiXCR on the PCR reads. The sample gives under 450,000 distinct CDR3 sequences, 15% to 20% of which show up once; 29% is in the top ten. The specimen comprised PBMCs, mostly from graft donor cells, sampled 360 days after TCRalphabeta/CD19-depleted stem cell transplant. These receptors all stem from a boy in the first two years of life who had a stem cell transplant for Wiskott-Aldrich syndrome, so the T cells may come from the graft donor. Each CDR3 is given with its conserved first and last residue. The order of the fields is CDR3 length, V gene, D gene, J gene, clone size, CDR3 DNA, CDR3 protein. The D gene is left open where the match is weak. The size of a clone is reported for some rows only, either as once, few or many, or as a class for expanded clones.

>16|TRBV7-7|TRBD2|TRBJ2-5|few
TGTGCCAGCAGCTTGGCTAGCGGGGTTACCGGAGAGACCCAGTACTTC
CASSLASGVTGETQYF
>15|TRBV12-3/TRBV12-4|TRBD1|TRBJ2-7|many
TGTGCCAGCAGTTTCTGGGGACAGGGCACCTCCCGGCAGTACTTC
CASSFWGQGTSRQYF
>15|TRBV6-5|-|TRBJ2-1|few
TGTGCCAGCAGTTACTCGGGGGGGGCCCTCAATGAGCAGTTCTTC
CASSYSGGALNEQFF
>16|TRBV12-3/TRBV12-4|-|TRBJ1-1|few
TGTGCCAGCAGTCCCTCCCTGGGACGGGGCTACACTGAAGCTTTCTTT
CASSPSLGRGYTEAFF
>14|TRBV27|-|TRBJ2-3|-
TGTGCCAGCAGTCCCCGGGGCCCATTGGATACGCAGTATTTT
CASSPRGPLDTQYF
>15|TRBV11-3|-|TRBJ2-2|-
TGTGCCAGCAGCTTAGGAGGATCGGTCACCGGGGAGCTGTTTTTT
CASSLGGSVTGELFF
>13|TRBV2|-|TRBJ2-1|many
TGTGCCAGCAGTCCGACTCCATACAATGAGCAGTTCTTC
CASSPTPYNEQFF
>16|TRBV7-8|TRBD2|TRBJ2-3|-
TGTGCCAGCAGCTCGACTAGCGGGGGGGCCTGGGATACGCAGTATTTT
CASSSTSGGAWDTQYF
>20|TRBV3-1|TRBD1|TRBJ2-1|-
TGTGCCAGCAGCCAAGAGGGGGGGACAGGGAATATCCTGGGCTACAATGAGCAGTTCTTC
CASSQEGGTGNILGYNEQFF
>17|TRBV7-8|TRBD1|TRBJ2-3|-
TGTGCCAGCAGCCACCCTTTCGGACAGGGCACTCCAGATACGCAGTATTTT
CASSHPFGQGTPDTQYF
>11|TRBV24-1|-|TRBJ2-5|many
TGTGCCACCAGTGATAGGGAGACCCAGTACTTC
CATSDRETQYF
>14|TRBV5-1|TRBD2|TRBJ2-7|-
TGCGCCAGCAGCTTGGGCCTAGCGGGATTTCAGCAGTACTTC
CASSLGLAGFQQYF
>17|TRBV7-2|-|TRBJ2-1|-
TGTGCCAGCAGCTTAGCTTCTCGGTTTCGGGGAGGCAATGAGCAGTTCTTC
CASSLASRFRGGNEQFF
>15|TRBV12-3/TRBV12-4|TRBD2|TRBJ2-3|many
TGTGCCAGCAGTTTTGGGGGGAGGGCCCCAGATACGCAGTATTTT
CASSFGGRAPDTQYF
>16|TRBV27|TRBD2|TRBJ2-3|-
TGTGCCAGCAGCAACGGTAGGAGCGGGGGCACAGATACGCAGTATTTT
CASSNGRSGGTDTQYF
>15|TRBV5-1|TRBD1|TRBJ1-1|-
TGCGCCAGCAGCTGGGCGACAGGGGTGAACACTGAAGCTTTCTTT
CASSWATGVNTEAFF
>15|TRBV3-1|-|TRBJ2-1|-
TGTGCCAGCAGCCGGGGGCCCTTTCTAAAGAATGAGCAGTTCTTC
CASSRGPFLKNEQFF
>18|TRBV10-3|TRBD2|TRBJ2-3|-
TGTACCATCAGCCGTTCCCGACTAGCGGGAGGGAGGACAGATACGCAGTATTTT
CTISRSRLAGGRTDTQYF
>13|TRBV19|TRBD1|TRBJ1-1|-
TGTGCCAGTAGTGCCCAGGGGGTAACTGAAGCTTTCTTT
CASSAQGVTEAFF
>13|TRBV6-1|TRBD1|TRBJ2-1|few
TGTGCCAGCACGAGGGGGCTTCACAATGAGCAGTTCTTC
CASTRGLHNEQFF
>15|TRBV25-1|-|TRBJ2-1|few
TGTGCCAGCAGTGAATACCGAGGACGAAACAATGAGCAGTTCTTC
CASSEYRGRNNEQFF
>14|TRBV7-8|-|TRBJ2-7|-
TGTGCCAGCAGCCCCACAGGGTTCCCCTACGAGCAGTACTTC
CASSPTGFPYEQYF
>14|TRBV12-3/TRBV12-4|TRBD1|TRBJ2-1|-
TGTGCCATCACGACAGGGGTGGTTTACAATGAGCAGTTCTTC
CAITTGVVYNEQFF
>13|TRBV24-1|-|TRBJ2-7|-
TGTGCCACCAGTGGTATGGGCTTGGGCGAGCAGTACTTC
CATSGMGLGEQYF
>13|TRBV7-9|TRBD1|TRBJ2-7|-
TGTGCCAGCGGGGACAGGGAGAACTACGAGCAGTACTTC
CASGDRENYEQYF
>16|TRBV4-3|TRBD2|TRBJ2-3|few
TGCGCCAGCAGCCAAGCCTTAGCGGGACGGCTAGATACGCAGTATTTT
CASSQALAGRLDTQYF
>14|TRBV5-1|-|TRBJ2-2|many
TGCGCCAGCAGCTTGGGTCTGAACACCGGGGAGCTGTTTTTT
CASSLGLNTGELFF
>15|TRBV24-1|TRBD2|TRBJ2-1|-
TGTGCAACGTCCTTTAGCGGGAGGGGGGACAATGAGCAGTTCTTC
CATSFSGRGDNEQFF
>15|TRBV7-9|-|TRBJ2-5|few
TGTGCCAGCAGCGCACTACGGGGCCCCCAAGAGACCCAGTACTTC
CASSALRGPQETQYF
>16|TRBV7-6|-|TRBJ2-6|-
TGTGCCAGCAGCTTCTCGTCAATCTCTGGGGCCAACGTCCTGACTTTC
CASSFSSISGANVLTF
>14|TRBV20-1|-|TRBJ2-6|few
TGCAGTGCAACACAGGGATCTGGGGCCAACGTCCTGACTTTC
CSATQGSGANVLTF
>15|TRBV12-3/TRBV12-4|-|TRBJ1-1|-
TGTGCCAGCAGACCACGGACAGAAATGAACACTGAAGCTTTCTTT
CASRPRTEMNTEAFF
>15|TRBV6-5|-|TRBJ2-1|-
TGTGCCAGCAGTTCGCATTGGACGGACCACAATGAGCAGTTCTTC
CASSSHWTDHNEQFF
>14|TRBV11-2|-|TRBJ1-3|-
TGTGCCAGCAGCTTACTTTTATGGGGTAACACCATATATTTT
CASSLLLWGNTIYF
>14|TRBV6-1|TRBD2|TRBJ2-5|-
TGTGCCAGCAGACGAGGGAGGGCCGAGGAGACCCAGTACTTC
CASRRGRAEETQYF
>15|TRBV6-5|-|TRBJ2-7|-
TGTGCCAGCAGTTACTCGGCTACTAGCTCCTACGAGCAGTACTTC
CASSYSATSSYEQYF
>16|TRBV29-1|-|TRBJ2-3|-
TGCAGCGTTGGAGCTCCCCACCACTACCCCACAGATACGCAGTATTTT
CSVGAPHHYPTDTQYF
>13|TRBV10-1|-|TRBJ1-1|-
TGCGCCAGCAGTGAGGACCACGGCGCTGAAGCTTTCTTT
CASSEDHGAEAFF
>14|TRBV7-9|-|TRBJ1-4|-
TGTGCCATCGGGGGGAGGACAGCTAATGAAAAACTGTTTTTT
CAIGGRTANEKLFF
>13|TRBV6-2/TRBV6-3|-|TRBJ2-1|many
TGTGCCAGCAGTCCCCGACACCTCAATGAGCAGTTCTTC
CASSPRHLNEQFF
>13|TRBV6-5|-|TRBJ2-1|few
TGTGCCAGCAGTTACTCGACGCGCCGCCCTAGGGTCTTC
CASSYSTRRPRVF
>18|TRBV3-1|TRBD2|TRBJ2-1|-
TGTGCCAGCAGTCACGATCTAGCGGGAGGTCCCACTAGGCATGAGCAGTTCTTC
CASSHDLAGGPTRHEQFF
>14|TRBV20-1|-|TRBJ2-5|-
TGCAGTGCTAGGGGGGCCCGACAGCAAGAGACCCAGTACTTC
CSARGARQQETQYF
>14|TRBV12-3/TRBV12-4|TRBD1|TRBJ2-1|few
TGTGCCAGCAGTCTAAGGGGACAGTACAATGAGCAGTTCTTC
CASSLRGQYNEQFF
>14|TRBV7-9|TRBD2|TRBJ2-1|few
TGTGCCAGCAGCTCCCAAGGGAGGGCCAATGAGCAGTTCTTC
CASSSQGRANEQFF
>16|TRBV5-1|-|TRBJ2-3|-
TGCGCCAGCAGCCCAGTGACAACTTCTAGCACAGATACGCAGTATTTT
CASSPVTTSSTDTQYF
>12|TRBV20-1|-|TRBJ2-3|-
TGCACCGGGACGGGACCTCGAGTTACGCAGTATTTT
CTGTGPRVTQYF
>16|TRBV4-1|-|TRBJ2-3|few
TGCGCCAGCAGCCAAGGGCGGGCAAGACTCGCAGGGACGCAGTATTTT
CASSQGRARLAGTQYF
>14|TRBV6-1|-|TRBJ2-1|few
TGTGCCAGCAGTCCCCTTCGGGGAGACAATGAGCAGTTCTTC
CASSPLRGDNEQFF
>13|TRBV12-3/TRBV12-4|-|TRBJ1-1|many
TGTGCCAGCAGCTTATACCTGAACACTGAAGCTTTCTTT
CASSLYLNTEAFF
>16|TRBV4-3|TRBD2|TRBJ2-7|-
TGCGCCAGCAGCCAAGATCTGGGGGAGGGCTCCTACGAGCAGTACTTC
CASSQDLGEGSYEQYF
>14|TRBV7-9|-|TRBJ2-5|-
TGTGCCAGCAGAGCCACGGGGGTCCAAGAGACCCAGTACTTC
CASRATGVQETQYF
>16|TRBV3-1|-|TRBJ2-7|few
TGTGCCAGCAGCCATAAGATCGCCAGCGAGCCCTACGAGCAGTACTTC
CASSHKIASEPYEQYF
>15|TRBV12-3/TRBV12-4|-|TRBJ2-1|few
TGTGCCAGCAGCCCGGGACTCCGGGCATTCAATGAGCAGTTCTTC
CASSPGLRAFNEQFF